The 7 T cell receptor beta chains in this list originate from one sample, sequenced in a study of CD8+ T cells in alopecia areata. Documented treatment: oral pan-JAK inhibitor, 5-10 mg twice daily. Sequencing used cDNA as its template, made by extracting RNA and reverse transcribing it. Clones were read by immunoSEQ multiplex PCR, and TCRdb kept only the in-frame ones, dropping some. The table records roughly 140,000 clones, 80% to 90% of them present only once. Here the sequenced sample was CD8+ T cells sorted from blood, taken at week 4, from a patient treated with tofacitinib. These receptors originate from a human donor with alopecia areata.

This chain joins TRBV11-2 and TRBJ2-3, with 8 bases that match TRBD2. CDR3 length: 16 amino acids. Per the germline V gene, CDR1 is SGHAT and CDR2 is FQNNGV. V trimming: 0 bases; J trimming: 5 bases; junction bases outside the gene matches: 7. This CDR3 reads CASSLDPGGALDTQYF. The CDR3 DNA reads TGTGCCAGCAGCTTAGACCCCGGGGGGGCGTTAGATACGCAGTATTTT.

CDR3 loop: CASSDLTSGGLTDTQYF. For the CDR3, the DNA is TGTGCCAGCAGCGACTTAACTAGCGGGGGGCTCACAGATACGCAGTATTTT. J is TRBJ2-3 and V is TRBV9; 12 nucleotides align to TRBD2. V lost 3 bases and J lost 2; bases outside the gene matches: 7. This CDR3 spans 17 amino acids. Germline loops: CDR1 SGDLS, CDR2 YYNGEE.

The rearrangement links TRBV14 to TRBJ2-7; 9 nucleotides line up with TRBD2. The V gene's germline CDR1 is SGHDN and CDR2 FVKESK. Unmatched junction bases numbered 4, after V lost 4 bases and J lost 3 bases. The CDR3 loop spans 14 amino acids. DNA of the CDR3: TGTGCCAGCAGCCTGATGACTAGCGGCTACGAGCAGTACTTC. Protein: CASSLMTSGYEQYF. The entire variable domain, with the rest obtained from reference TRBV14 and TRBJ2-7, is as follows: EAGVTQFPSHSVIEKGQTVTLRCDPISGHDNLYWYRRVMGKEIKFLLHFVKESKQDESGMPNNRFLAERTGGTYSTLKVQPAELEDSGVYFCASSLMTSGYEQYFGPGTRLTVT.

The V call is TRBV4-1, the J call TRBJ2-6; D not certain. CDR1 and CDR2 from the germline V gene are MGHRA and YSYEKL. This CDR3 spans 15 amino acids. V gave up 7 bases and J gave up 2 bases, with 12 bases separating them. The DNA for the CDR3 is TGCGCCAGCACAACCCGGATAACTGGGGCCAACGTCCTGACTTTC. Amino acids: CASTTRITGANVLTF.

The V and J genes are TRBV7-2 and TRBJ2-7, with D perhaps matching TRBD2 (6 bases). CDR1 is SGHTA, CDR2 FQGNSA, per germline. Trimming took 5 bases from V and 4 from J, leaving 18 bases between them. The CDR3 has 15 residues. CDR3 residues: CASSPTPGGIYEQYF. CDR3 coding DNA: TGTGCCAGCAGCCCCACGCCCGGGGGAATATACGAGCAGTACTTC.

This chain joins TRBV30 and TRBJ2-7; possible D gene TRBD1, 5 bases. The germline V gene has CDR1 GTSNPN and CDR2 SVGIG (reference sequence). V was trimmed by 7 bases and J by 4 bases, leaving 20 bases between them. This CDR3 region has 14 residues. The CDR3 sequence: CASTTQLGLYEQYF. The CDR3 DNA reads TGTGCCTCCACCACACAATTGGGGCTGTACGAGCAGTACTTC. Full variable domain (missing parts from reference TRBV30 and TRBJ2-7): SQTIHQWPATLVQPVGSPLSLECTVEGTSNPNLYWYRQAAGRGLQLLFYSVGIGQISSEVPQNLSASRPQDRQFILSSKKLLLSDSGFYLCASTTQLGLYEQYFGPGTRLTVT.

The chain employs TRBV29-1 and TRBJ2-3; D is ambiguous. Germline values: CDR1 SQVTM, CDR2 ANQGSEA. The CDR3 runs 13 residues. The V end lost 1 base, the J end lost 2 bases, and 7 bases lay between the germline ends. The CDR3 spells CSVEARATDTQYF. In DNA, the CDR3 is TGCAGCGTTGAAGCAAGGGCCACAGATACGCAGTATTTT.